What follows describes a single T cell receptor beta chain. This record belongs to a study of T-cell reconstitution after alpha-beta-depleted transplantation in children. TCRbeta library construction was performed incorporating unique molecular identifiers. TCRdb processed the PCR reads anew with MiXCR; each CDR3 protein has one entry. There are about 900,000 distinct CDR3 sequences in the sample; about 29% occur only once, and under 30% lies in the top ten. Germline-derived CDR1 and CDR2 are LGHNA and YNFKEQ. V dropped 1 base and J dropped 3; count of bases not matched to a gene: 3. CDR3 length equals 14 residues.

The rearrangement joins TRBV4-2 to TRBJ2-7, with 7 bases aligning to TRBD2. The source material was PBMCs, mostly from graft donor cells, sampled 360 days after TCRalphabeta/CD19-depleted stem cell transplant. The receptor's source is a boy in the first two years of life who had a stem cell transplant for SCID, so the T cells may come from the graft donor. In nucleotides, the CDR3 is TGTGCCAGCAGCCAAGCCCGGACTAGCTACGAGCAGTACTTC. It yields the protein CASSQARTSYEQYF.